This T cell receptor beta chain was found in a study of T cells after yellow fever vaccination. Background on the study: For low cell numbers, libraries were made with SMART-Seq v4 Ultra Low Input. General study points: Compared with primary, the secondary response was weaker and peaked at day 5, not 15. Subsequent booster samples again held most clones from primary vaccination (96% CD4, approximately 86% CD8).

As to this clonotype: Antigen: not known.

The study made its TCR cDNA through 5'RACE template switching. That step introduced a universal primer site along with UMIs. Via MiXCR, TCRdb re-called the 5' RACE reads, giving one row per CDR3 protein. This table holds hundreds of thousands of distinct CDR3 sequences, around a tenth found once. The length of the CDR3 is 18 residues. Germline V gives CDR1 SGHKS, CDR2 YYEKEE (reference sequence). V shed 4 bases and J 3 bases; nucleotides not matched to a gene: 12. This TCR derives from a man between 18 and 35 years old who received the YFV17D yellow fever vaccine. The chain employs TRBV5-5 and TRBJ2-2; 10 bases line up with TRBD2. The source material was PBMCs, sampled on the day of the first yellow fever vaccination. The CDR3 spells CASSEDYERGGYTGELFF. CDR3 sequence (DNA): TGTGCCAGCAGCGAAGACTATGAGCGGGGGGGCTACACCGGGGAGCTGTTTTTT.